A selection of T cell receptor beta chains follows, all from one sample in a study of T cells in Graves' hyperthyroidism and ophthalmopathy. TCRdb re-derived calls from the multiplex PCR reads in MiXCR, one entry per CDR3 protein. This table holds 400,000 to 450,000 distinct CDR3 sequences, roughly 14% found once. The sequenced sample was blood. These TCRs come from a man between 18 and 29 years old with Graves' ophthalmopathy. Each CDR3 is given with its conserved first and last residue. Each record gives: CDR3 protein, V gene, J gene.

cdr3_aa: CASSQGSQANEKLFF
v_call: TRBV7-9
j_call: TRBJ1-4

cdr3_aa: CASSYSAEGSYEQYF
v_call: TRBV6-2/TRBV6-3
j_call: TRBJ2-7

cdr3_aa: CSASPGTSGMNEQFF
v_call: TRBV20-1
j_call: TRBJ2-1

cdr3_aa: CASSLATGGWNQPQHF
v_call: TRBV7-6
j_call: TRBJ1-5

cdr3_aa: CSASSARGLRNSPLHF
v_call: TRBV20-1
j_call: TRBJ1-6

cdr3_aa: CASSGQGTSGKTNEQFF
v_call: TRBV5-6
j_call: TRBJ2-1

cdr3_aa: CASSLAWRGYGYTF
v_call: TRBV7-2
j_call: TRBJ1-2

cdr3_aa: CSVEEASFPDTQYF
v_call: TRBV29-1
j_call: TRBJ2-3

cdr3_aa: CATHQGGEGYNEQFF
v_call: TRBV24-1
j_call: TRBJ2-1

cdr3_aa: CATSRGENTGELFF
v_call: TRBV10-3
j_call: TRBJ2-2

cdr3_aa: CASSLAEHQPQHF
v_call: TRBV7-6
j_call: TRBJ1-5

cdr3_aa: CSARKFPDTQYF
v_call: TRBV20-1
j_call: TRBJ2-3

cdr3_aa: CASSEWSGSPLYEQYF
v_call: TRBV6-1
j_call: TRBJ2-7

cdr3_aa: CASSLEGATNEKLFF
v_call: TRBV11-2
j_call: TRBJ1-4

cdr3_aa: CSARLPWGYEQFF
v_call: TRBV20-1
j_call: TRBJ2-1

cdr3_aa: CASSLLHEQYF
v_call: TRBV7-9
j_call: TRBJ2-7

cdr3_aa: CASSPGHSNEKLFF
v_call: TRBV3-1
j_call: TRBJ1-4

cdr3_aa: CASSSHGLADRAPYEQYF
v_call: TRBV5-1
j_call: TRBJ2-7

cdr3_aa: CSFRTSGGTDTQYF
v_call: TRBV20-1
j_call: TRBJ2-3

cdr3_aa: CASSQAGQGEAEAFF
v_call: TRBV3-1
j_call: TRBJ1-1

cdr3_aa: CASSFSGTDLYGYTF
v_call: TRBV7-2
j_call: TRBJ1-2

cdr3_aa: CSVGIRSGKETQYF
v_call: TRBV29-1
j_call: TRBJ2-5

cdr3_aa: CASSKEGLAGTTDTQYF
v_call: TRBV11-3
j_call: TRBJ2-3

cdr3_aa: CSSSVDRGQFF
v_call: TRBV29-1
j_call: TRBJ2-1

cdr3_aa: CASSFLEGQETQYF
v_call: TRBV12-3/TRBV12-4
j_call: TRBJ2-5

cdr3_aa: CASSMGLADYEQYF
v_call: TRBV6-1
j_call: TRBJ2-7

cdr3_aa: CASRLTLSWGPQHF
v_call: TRBV10-2
j_call: TRBJ1-5

cdr3_aa: CASSEGVFREQFF
v_call: TRBV10-1
j_call: TRBJ2-1

cdr3_aa: CASSLSVTKTYEQYF
v_call: TRBV27
j_call: TRBJ2-7

cdr3_aa: CSAPRAIQETQYF
v_call: TRBV20-1
j_call: TRBJ2-5

cdr3_aa: CASSWPGTLKSYTF
v_call: TRBV5-1
j_call: TRBJ1-2

cdr3_aa: CASSQFGAGDAKNIQYF
v_call: TRBV3-1
j_call: TRBJ2-4

cdr3_aa: CASSGGIMNTEAFF
v_call: TRBV18
j_call: TRBJ1-1

cdr3_aa: CASSLTGGRMINEKLFF
v_call: TRBV19
j_call: TRBJ1-4

cdr3_aa: CASSEDRGWDTQYF
v_call: TRBV6-1
j_call: TRBJ2-3

cdr3_aa: CASSPRGGLAGVSGQFF
v_call: TRBV11-3
j_call: TRBJ2-1